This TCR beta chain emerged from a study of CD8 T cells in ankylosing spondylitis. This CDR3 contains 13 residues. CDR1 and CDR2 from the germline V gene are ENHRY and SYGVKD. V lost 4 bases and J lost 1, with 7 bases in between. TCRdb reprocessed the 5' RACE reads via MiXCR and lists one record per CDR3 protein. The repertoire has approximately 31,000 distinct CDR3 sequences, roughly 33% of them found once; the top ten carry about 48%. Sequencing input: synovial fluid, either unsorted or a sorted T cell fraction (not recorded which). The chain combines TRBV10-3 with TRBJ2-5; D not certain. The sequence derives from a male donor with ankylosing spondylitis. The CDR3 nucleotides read TGTGCCATCAGTGGGAGCCCCCAAGAGACCCAGTACTTC. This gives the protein CAISGSPQETQYF.